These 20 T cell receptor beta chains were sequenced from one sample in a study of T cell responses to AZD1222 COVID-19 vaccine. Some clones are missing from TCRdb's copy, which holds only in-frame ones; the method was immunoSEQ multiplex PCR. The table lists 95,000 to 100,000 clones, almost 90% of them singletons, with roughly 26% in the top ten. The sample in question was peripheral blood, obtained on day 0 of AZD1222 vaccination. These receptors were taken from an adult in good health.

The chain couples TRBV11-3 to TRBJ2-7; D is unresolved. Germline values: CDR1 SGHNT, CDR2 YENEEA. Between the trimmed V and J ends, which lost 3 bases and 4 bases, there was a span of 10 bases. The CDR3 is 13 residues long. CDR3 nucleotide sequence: TGTGCCAGCAGCTTCGACATTTCGTACGAGCAGTACTTC. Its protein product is CASSFDISYEQYF.

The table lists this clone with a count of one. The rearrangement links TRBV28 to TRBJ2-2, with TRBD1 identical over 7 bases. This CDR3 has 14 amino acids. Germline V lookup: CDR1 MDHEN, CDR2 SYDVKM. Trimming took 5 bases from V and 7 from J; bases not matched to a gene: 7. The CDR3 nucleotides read TGTGCCAGCAGTATCACAGGGGTCGGCGGGGAGCTGTTTTTT. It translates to CASSITGVGGELFF.

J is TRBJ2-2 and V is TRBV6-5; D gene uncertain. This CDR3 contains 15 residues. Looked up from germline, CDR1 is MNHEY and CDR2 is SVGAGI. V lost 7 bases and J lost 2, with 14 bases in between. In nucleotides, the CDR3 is TGTGCCAGCACCACGTTTAGGAGAAACACCGGGGAGCTGTTTTTT. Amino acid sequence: CASTTFRRNTGELFF.

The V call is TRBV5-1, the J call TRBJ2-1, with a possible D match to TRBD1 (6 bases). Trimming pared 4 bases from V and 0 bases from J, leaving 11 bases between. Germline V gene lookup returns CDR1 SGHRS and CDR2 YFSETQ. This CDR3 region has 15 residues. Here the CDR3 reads CASSGGGSSYNEQFF. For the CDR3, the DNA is TGCGCCAGCAGCGGGGGCGGTAGCTCCTACAATGAGCAGTTCTTC.

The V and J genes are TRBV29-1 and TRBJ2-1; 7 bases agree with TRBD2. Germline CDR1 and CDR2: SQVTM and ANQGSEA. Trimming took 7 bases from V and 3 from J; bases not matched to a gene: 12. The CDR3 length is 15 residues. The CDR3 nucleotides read TGCAGCGCCCCAACTGGGGCTAGCGGCTACAATGAGCAGTTCTTC. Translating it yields CSAPTGASGYNEQFF.

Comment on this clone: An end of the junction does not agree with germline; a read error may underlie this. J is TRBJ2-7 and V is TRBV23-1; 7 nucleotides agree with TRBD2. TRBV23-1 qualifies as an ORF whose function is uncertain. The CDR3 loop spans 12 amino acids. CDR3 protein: CASSQSLLADLF. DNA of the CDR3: TGCGCCAGCAGTCAATCATTGCTAGCGGATCTTTTC.

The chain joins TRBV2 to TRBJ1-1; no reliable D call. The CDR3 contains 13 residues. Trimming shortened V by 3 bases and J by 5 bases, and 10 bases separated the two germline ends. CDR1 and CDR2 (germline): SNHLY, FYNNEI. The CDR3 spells CASSEWVRTEAFF. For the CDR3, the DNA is TGTGCCAGCAGTGAGTGGGTGAGAACTGAAGCTTTCTTT.

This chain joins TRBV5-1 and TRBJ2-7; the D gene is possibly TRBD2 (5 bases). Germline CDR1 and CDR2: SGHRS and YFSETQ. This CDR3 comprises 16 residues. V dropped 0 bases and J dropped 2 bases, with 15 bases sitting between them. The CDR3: CASSLGTQRVPYEQYF. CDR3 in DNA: TGCGCCAGCAGCTTGGGGACTCAGAGGGTTCCCTACGAGCAGTACTTC.

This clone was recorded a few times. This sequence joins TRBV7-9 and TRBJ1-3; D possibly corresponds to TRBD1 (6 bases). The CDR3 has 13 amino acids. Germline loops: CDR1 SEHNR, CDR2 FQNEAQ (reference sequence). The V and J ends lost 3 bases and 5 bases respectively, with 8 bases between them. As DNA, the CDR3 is TGTGCCAGCAGCTTGGGGGCTAGAAACACCATATATTTT. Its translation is CASSLGARNTIYF.

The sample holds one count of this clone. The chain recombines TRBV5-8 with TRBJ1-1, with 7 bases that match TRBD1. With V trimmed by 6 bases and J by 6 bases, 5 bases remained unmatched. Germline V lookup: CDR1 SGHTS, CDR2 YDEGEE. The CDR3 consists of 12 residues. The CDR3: CASTRQGSEAFF. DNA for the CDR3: TGTGCCAGCACAAGACAGGGCTCTGAAGCTTTCTTT. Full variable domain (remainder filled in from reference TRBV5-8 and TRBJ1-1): EAGVTQSPTHLIKTRGQQATLRCSPISGHTSVYWYQQALGLGLQFLLWYDEGEERNRGNFPPRFSGRQFPNYSSELNVNALELEDSALYLCASTRQGSEAFFGQGTRLTVV.

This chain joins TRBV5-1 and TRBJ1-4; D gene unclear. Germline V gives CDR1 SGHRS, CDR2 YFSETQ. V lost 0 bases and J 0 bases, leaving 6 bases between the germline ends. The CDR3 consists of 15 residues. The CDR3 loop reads CASSLAVATNEKLFF. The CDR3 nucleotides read TGCGCCAGCAGCTTGGCCGTAGCAACTAATGAAAAACTGTTTTTT.

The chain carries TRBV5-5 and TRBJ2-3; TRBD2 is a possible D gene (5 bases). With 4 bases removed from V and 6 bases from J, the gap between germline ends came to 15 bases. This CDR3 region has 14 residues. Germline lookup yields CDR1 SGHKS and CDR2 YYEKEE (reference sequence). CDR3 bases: TGTGCCAGCAGCCCCGGACTGGCTAGTGATACGCAGTATTTT. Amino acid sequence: CASSPGLASDTQYF.

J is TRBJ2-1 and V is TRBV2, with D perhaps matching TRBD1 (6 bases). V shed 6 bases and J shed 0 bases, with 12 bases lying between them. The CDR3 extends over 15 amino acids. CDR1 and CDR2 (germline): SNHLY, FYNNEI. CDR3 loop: CASRGDIPSYNEQFF. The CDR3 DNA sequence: TGTGCCAGCAGAGGGGACATACCCTCCTACAATGAGCAGTTCTTC.

This CDR3 reads CASSSVGESGIQYF. The CDR3 DNA reads as TGTGCCAGCAGTTCCGTGGGAGAGAGTGGCATTCAGTACTTC. V is TRBV28 and J is TRBJ2-4, with D possibly TRBD2 on 5 matching bases. The CDR3 sequence is 14 residues long. Trimming shortened V by 4 bases and J by 9 bases, and 16 bases separated the two germline ends. The germline gives CDR1 MDHEN, CDR2 SYDVKM.

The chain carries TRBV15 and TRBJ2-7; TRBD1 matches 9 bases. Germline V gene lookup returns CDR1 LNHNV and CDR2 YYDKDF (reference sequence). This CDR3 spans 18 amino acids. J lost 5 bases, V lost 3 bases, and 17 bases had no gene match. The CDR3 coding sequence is TGTGCCACCAGCAGGGGCACTTCAAGGGGACAGGGAAGAGACGAGCAGTACTTC. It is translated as CATSRGTSRGQGRDEQYF. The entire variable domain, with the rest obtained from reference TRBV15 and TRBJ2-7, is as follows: DAMVIQNPRYQVTQFGKPVTLSCSQTLNHNVMYWYQQKSSQAPKLLFHYYDKDFNNEADTPDNFQSRRPNTSFCFLDIRSPGLGDTAMYLCATSRGTSRGQGRDEQYFGPGTRLTVT.

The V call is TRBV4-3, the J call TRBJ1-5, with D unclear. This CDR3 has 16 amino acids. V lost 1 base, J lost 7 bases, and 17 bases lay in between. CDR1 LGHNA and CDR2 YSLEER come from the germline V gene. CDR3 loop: CASSQGGGEVGQPQHF. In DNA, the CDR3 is TGCGCCAGCAGCCAAGGTGGAGGCGAGGTAGGGCAGCCCCAGCATTTT.

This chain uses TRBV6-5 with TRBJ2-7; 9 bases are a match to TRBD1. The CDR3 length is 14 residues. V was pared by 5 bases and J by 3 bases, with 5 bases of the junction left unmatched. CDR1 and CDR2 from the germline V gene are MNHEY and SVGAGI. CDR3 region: CASSQPGQGYEQYF. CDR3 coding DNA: TGTGCCAGCAGTCAGCCGGGACAGGGCTACGAGCAGTACTTC.

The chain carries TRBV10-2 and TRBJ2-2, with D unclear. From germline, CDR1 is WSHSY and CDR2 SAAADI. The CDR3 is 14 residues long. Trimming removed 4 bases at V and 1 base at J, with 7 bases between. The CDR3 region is CASSASENTGELFF. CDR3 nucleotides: TGCGCCAGCAGTGCATCCGAGAACACCGGGGAGCTGTTTTTT.

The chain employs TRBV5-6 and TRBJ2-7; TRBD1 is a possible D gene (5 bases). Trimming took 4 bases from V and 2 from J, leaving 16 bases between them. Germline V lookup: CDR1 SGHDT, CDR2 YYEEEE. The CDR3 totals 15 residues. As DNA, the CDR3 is TGTGCCAGCAGCCAGAAGGACATGCCTACCTACGAGCAGTACTTC. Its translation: CASSQKDMPTYEQYF. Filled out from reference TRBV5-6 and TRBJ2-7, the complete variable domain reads DAGVTQSPTHLIKTRGQQVTLRCSPKSGHDTVSWYQQALGQGPQFIFQYYEEEERQRGNFPDRFSGHQFPNYSSELNVNALLLGDSALYLCASSQKDMPTYEQYFGPGTRLTVT.

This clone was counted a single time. The CDR3, as DNA: TGTGCCAGCAGCCCAGGGACTAGCGGGAGTCACAATGAGCAGTTCTTC. Encoded protein: CASSPGTSGSHNEQFF. This rearrangement joins TRBV7-3 to TRBJ2-1; TRBD2 aligns across 14 bases. Per the germline V gene, CDR1 is SGHTA and CDR2 is FQGTGA. The ends lost 5 bases at V and 5 bases at J; junction bases unmatched: 5. This CDR3 is built from 16 residues.